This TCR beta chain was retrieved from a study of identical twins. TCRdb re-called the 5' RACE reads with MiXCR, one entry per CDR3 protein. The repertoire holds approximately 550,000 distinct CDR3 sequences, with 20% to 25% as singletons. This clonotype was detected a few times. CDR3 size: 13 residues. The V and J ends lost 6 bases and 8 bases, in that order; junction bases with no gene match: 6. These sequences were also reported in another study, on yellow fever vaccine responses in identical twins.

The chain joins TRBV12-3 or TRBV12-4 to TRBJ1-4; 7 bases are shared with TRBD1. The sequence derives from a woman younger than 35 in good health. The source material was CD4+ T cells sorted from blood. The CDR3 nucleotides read TGTGCCAGCAGAGGGGGCGAATGGGAAAAACTGTTTTTT. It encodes CASRGGEWEKLFF.